Reported below is one TCR beta chain. The antigen this receptor binds is unknown. No qualities accompany the bases; no much larger clone lies one base away. CD8 naive samples were CD45RO-negative cells positively selected for CCR7, giving a CD45RA+CCR7+ population that excluded TemRA cells. Healthy HIV-negative adults with no recently reported acute infections or vaccinations were included as donors. Every donor was a Caucasian adult living in Nashville, Tennessee, USA. Blood was obtained by leukapheresis, after which PBMCs were separated by Ficoll-Histopaque density gradient centrifugation and cryopreserved in liquid nitrogen vapor phase. Analytical flow cytometry was used to check the purity and quantity of each magnetically sorted T cell population. Genomic DNA was isolated from every sorted fraction and measured by UV absorbance on a Nanodrop 2000c. TCR CDR3 regions were amplified from genomic DNA by multiplex PCR using the deep immunoSEQ assay. Extracted genomic DNA from each cell subset was spread evenly across all wells of several immunoSEQ 96-well plates, with each plate serving as a replicate. For sorted subsets, each replicate PCR was loaded with 200 ng genomic DNA, equivalent to some 31,000 T cell genomes. The purified libraries were quantified using a Qubit 3.0 fluorometer, sized with a Bioanalyzer 2100, and then quantified again using the KAPA Library Quantification kit. Every immunoSEQ 96-well plate was sequenced on a dedicated single-read 150-cycle Illumina NextSeq 550 flow cell. The authors' pipeline ran thus. Because the immunoSEQ output held only junctional sequences and lacked quality scores, the filtering could not match the filtering applied to full-length reads. To assign V/J genes and CDR3, sequences were annotated against IMGT germline references using PyIR, a Python wrapper for IgBLAST v1.9. Reads were removed for weak V/J assignments (E-value above 1e-6), missing CDR3, stop codons, out-of-frame junctions, or ambiguous translated residues. V3J clonotypes were defined by identical inferred V gene, J gene, and CDR3 amino acid sequence. Percentage overlap between repertoires was computed as shared unique clonotypes divided by the size of the smaller repertoire. Richness of each repertoire was evaluated using RTK rarefaction, the Chao1 estimator, and Recon v2.1 estimates of unobserved clonotypes. OLGA was used to compute generation probabilities for all TCRbeta clonotypes that the gDNA method yielded from a handful of donors. Entries here come from immuneACCESS through TCRdb and include only in-frame sequences with V and J called. Some clones fail to appear in such tables; in the studies checked, an unresolved V gene covers under half of the shortfall, and the cause of the remainder is unknown. V, J and clone size are those of that table, while D and trimming were read from the DNA. The table for this sample lists millions of clones; about 95% of them were counted only once. The top ten hold 0.85% to 1.3% of the sample.

The CDR3 goes from the cysteine to the phenylalanine over 13 residues. The kept DNA is CDR3 alone, 39 bases in frame from the first base. Trimming costs V 2 bases and J 5 bases, and their ends lie 11 bases apart. CDR1 and CDR2, looked up from the germline V gene (reference sequence), are SGHNT and YYREEE. The data belong to a study of shared clonotypes between healthy human individuals (dated by TCRdb to about 2020). For context, the study as a whole: The cohort included three men and a couple of women between 18 and 49 years of age. For each donor, CD4 naive and CD4 memory were each run on three plates, CD8 naive on two plates, and CD8 memory on one plate. Each donor's leukapheresis produced roughly between roughly 0.94 and 9.5 billion PBMCs. To increase sequencing depth and limit assay-specific biases, TCR repertoire library preparation and sequencing were carried out by different laboratories using diverse techniques. To estimate repertoire size and how much clonotypes are shared between individuals, the study performed deep sequencing of blood TCR repertoires from about 5 healthy adults. Points the paper makes about the study in general: Rarefaction of sorted-subset datasets indicated incomplete sequencing despite the large sequencing depth. Naive subsets generally had larger estimated clonotype richness than memory subsets. Sampling was restricted to blood, and TCR repertoires in tissue are likely to differ from TCR repertoires in blood. Approximately 5% of naive CD4, roughly 3.6% of naive CD8, about 2.1% of memory CD4, and about 0.4% of memory CD8 clonotypes were shared across four donors. Clonotypes shared by all four sorted-subset donors showed higher generation probabilities than non-shared clonotypes. Pairwise subsampling indicated that sequencing depth was expected to affect the degree of clonotype sharing among donors. The genetic and exposure-history diversity represented was limited by the small number of donors.

The TCR originated in a man between 18 and 35 years old in good health. The sequence links TRBV5-4 to TRBJ2-7; a tentative D call is TRBD1 (6 bases match). Material for sequencing was naive CD8+ T cells sorted from blood. Interpreted using the paper, the cell subset or site label stands for: CD45RA+CCR7+. The CDR3 protein sequence reads: CASSLGGRDEQYF. The DNA sequence reads TGTGCCAGCAGCTTAGGGGGTAGGGACGAGCAGTACTTC.